The 10 T cell receptor beta chains below come from one sample, sequenced in a study of blood T cell repertoires in COVID-19. Libraries were prepared by immunoSEQ multiplex PCR; TCRdb keeps only in-frame clonotypes and omits some of them. The profile shows some 87,000 clones, approximately 87% of them singletons. Material for sequencing was peripheral blood. These receptors were taken from a human donor in a cohort sampled during active COVID-19.

The chain employs TRBV28 and TRBJ1-3; D remains ambiguous. The CDR3 has 12 residues. Trimming took off 5 bases at V and 9 bases at J, with 11 bases between the two ends. CDR1 is MDHEN and CDR2 is SYDVKM in the germline V gene. The CDR3 bases are TGTGCCAGCAGTCCGGACTCTGGCACCATATATTTT. It yields the protein CASSPDSGTIYF. Variable domain in full (rest from reference TRBV28 and TRBJ1-3): DVKVTQSSRYLVKRTGEKVFLECVQDMDHENMFWYRQDPGLGLRLIYFSYDVKMKEKGDIPEGYSVSREKKERFSLILESASTNQTSMYLCASSPDSGTIYFGEGSWLTVV.

CDR3 protein: CATSGMGGQGELFF. The CDR3 nucleotides are TGTGCCACCAGCGGGATGGGGGGACAGGGGGAGCTGTTTTTT. The rearrangement uses TRBV24-1 and TRBJ2-2, with D maybe TRBD1 (7 bases). Germline lookup yields CDR1 KGHDR and CDR2 SFDVKD. The CDR3 loop spans 14 amino acids. V was shortened by 7 bases and J by 8 bases, with 16 bases between the two germline ends.

In this sample, this clone turned up a few times. This chain connects TRBV24-1 to TRBJ1-5; TRBD1 matches at 7 bases. The V segment lost 9 bases and the J segment 5 bases; nucleotides outside the gene matches: 9. This CDR3 comprises 14 residues. Germline loops: CDR1 KGHDR, CDR2 SFDVKD. The chain's CDR3 is CATGGTAGYQPQHF. In DNA form, the CDR3 reads TGTGCCACCGGGGGGACAGCCGGTTATCAGCCCCAGCATTTT.

The chain recombines TRBV28 with TRBJ1-1; tentative D call: TRBD1 (6 bases). The germline V gene has CDR1 MDHEN and CDR2 SYDVKM. V shed 8 bases and J shed 4 bases, with 14 bases lying between them. This CDR3 is 13 amino acids long. The CDR3 here is CASLPGQLTEAFF. The CDR3 nucleotides read TGTGCCAGCTTGCCGGGACAACTCACTGAAGCTTTCTTT.

The chain uses TRBV7-9 and TRBJ1-6, with D possibly being TRBD1 (5 bases). The germline gives CDR1 SEHNR, CDR2 FQNEAQ (reference sequence). Trimming cost V 6 bases and J 10 bases, with 22 bases left between them. The CDR3 consists of 16 residues. The CDR3, as DNA: TGTGCCAGCAGTAAACGGGGCGGGAGAACGAGATCACCCCTCCACTTT. As protein: CASSKRGGRTRSPLHF.

This chain links TRBV11-2 with TRBJ1-2; a weak D match, TRBD1 (5 bases). The CDR3 spans 14 residues. With 3 bases removed from V and 7 bases from J, the gap between germline ends came to 15 bases. CDR1 SGHAT and CDR2 FQNNGV come from the germline V gene. CDR3 sequence: CASSLGQGFGGYTF. The CDR3 DNA reads TGTGCCAGCAGCTTGGGCCAGGGTTTCGGTGGCTACACCTTC.

The rearrangement links TRBV2 to TRBJ1-1, with 7 bases identical to TRBD1. V dropped 7 bases and J dropped 0; count of bases not matched to a gene: 5. The germline gives CDR1 SNHLY, CDR2 FYNNEI. There are 14 residues in the CDR3. CDR3 coding DNA: TGTGCCAGCATTCTGACAGGGATGAACACTGAAGCTTTCTTT. This translates into CASILTGMNTEAFF. The full variable domain, its missing parts supplied by reference TRBV2 and TRBJ1-1, is EPEVTQTPSHQVTQMGQEVILRCVPISNHLYFYWYRQILGQKVEFLVSFYNNEISEKSEIFDDQFSVERPDGSNFTLKIRSTKLEDSAMYFCASILTGMNTEAFFGQGTRLTVV.

The genes are TRBV6-5 and TRBJ1-5; TRBD1 might be the D (5 bases). Trimming shortened V by 6 bases and J by 6 bases, and 18 bases separated the two germline ends. CDR1 is MNHEY and CDR2 is SVGAGI in the germline V gene. This CDR3 has 15 amino acids. Here the CDR3 reads CASRFTQGSIQPQHF. CDR3 coding DNA: TGTGCCAGCAGATTTACGCAGGGCTCGATTCAGCCCCAGCATTTT.

V usage is TRBV3-1 (or the pseudogene TRBV3-2) and J usage is TRBJ1-2; 9 positions match TRBD1. Per germline, CDR1 LGHDT and CDR2 YNNKEL (reference sequence). The CDR3 is 16 amino acids. V lost 2 bases to trimming and J lost 2 bases; unmatched junction nucleotides: 6. DNA for the CDR3: TGTGCCAGCAGCCAACATCGAGGGACAGGGAACTATGGCTACACCTTC. It translates to CASSQHRGTGNYGYTF.

The table lists this clone with a few counts. The gene calls are TRBV4-2 and TRBJ1-1; TRBD1 matches at 8 bases. There are 17 residues in the CDR3. Germline CDR1 and CDR2: LGHNA and YNFKEQ. Losses at the gene ends were 0 bases for V and 0 bases for J; bases not matched to a gene: 6. As DNA, the CDR3 is TGTGCCAGCAGCCAAGACGGGGCAGGGGGCCTGAACACTGAAGCTTTCTTT. It yields the protein CASSQDGAGGLNTEAFF.